This T cell receptor (beta chain) was recovered during a study of blood T cell repertoires in COVID-19. Study background: Samples taken during acute and convalescent COVID-19 were collected in the United States, Italy and Spain.

TCRdb's copy holds only in-frame clones and misses some; the assay was immunoSEQ multiplex PCR. Here the sample spans around 260,000 clones, 75% to 90% being singletons. This clone was detected only once. This TCR came from a man under 40 with acute or convalescent COVID-19. The sample was peripheral blood.

The CDR3 DNA reads TGTGCCATCAGTGTCTTATCACCGGGGATGAATTTGAGACCCTACAATGAGCAGTTCTTC. Protein sequence: CAISVLSPGMNLRPYNEQFF. This chain joins TRBV10-3 and TRBJ2-1, with a possible D match to TRBD2 (5 bases). The CDR3 runs to 20 residues. Trimming took 4 bases from V and 2 from J, leaving 27 bases between them. CDR1 is ENHRY, CDR2 SYGVKD, per germline.